This T cell receptor (beta chain) was profiled in a study of blood T cell repertoires in COVID-19. Repertoires were generated with immunoSEQ multiplex PCR, while TCRdb's copy carries only in-frame clones and drops some. There are roughly 300,000 clones in the sample; 90% occur only once, and roughly 1.1% lies in the top ten. The sequence derives from a woman between 25 and 40 years old who had recovered from COVID-19. The specimen was PBMCs or T cells enriched from blood (not recorded which).

CDR3 sequence reads: CASSPQTRIEQFF. The CDR3 bases are TGTGCCAGCAGCCCACAGACTAGGATTGAGCAGTTCTTC. The chain joins TRBV7-9 to TRBJ2-1, with TRBD2 as a possible D gene (6 bases). CDR3 length: 13 residues. The germline V and J ends were trimmed by 5 bases and 9 bases, with 14 bases remaining between them. Germline loops: CDR1 SEHNR, CDR2 FQNEAQ (reference sequence).